This T cell receptor (beta chain) was identified in a study of T cell responses to AZD1222 COVID-19 vaccine (dated by TCRdb to about 2021). With respect to the entire study: A total of about 230 trial participants underwent TCR sequencing, of whom 200 to 220 received two doses of AZD1222 and some 26 received two doses of the MenACWY control vaccine. Enrollment into the trials was organized by age into subgroups of 18-55, 56-69 and 70-plus years, and those subgroups contained roughly 150, 30 and 60 TCR-sequenced participants, respectively. What the research found in general, with its limitations: Reportedly, almost half of the unique spike-specific TCRs recognized epitopes lying outside the regions that are mutated in the B.1.351 and B.1.1.7 variants. The 56-69-year group was small, and its depth increase did not reach significance, likely because of low power. No day 14 peak-response samples were available, so repertoires were characterized only after the peak T cell response. Most participants were white British and females outnumbered males, and the authors suggested that clonal diversity may have been underestimated. Conclusions about previously exposed vaccinees are limited, since just five or six AZD1222 recipients were seropositive for SARS-CoV-2 at baseline. Vaccine-associated CD4 TCRs spanned the whole spike protein, with dominant responses in regions 160-218 and 743-854. After two AZD1222 doses, both the breadth and the depth of spike-specific TCRs were significantly higher than at day 0 and than in MenACWY recipients.

This specimen's time point label, per the study, means: about 28 days (+/-7) after the second vaccine dose. AZD1222 recipients with second doses at about 4 weeks or about 12 weeks were pooled, because spike-specific TCR depth and breadth did not differ between schedules. Vaccinee samples came from UK trials COV001 and COV002, including a single-blind randomized controlled phase 2/3 trial of AZD1222 (ChAdOx1 nCoV-19) in healthy adults. For TCRbeta chain sequencing, PBMC samples from trial participants were taken at day 0 and at day 28 after the second dose. The germline V gene specifies SQVTM as CDR1 and ANQGSEA as CDR2. At the junction V is shortened by 0 bases and J by 7 bases, with 10 bases in between. The CDR3 measures 14 amino acids from cysteine to phenylalanine. Only CDR3 DNA is held: 42 bases, read in frame from base 1. Concerning this clone: The antigen it recognizes is unknown. Base quality data are lacking; no much larger clone is found one base away.

The CDR3 regions of human TCRbeta chains were analyzed by immunosequencing. Per the source publication's procedure: TCRs in the repertoires were matched against a reference library of SARS-CoV-2-specific TCRs that had been generated with the MIRA antigen-specificity platform. Breadth was defined as the fraction of unique TCRs that were SARS-CoV-2-associated. Depth was defined as the fraction of total T cells that were SARS-CoV-2-associated. Using the MIRA data, every spike-specific TCR was mapped to the spike region that the TCR reacted to and assigned to either a CD4 or a CD8 class. Log10-transformed breadth and depth values were compared by one-way ANOVA with Sidak's multiple comparisons tests. TCRdb carries this immuneACCESS record with in-frame sequences only. Its versions omit some clonotypes, under half of them owing to an unresolved V gene in the studies checked, with the rest unexplained. V and J calls and clone size are as listed in that table; D and trimming were resolved from the DNA. The sample has approximately 99,000 clones on record, approximately 93% of them singletons. The ten largest make up 8% to 9.5% of the sample.

Here the sequenced sample was peripheral blood, taken 28 days after the second AZD1222 dose. The sequence joins TRBV29-1 to TRBJ2-6; a tentative D call is TRBD2 (6 bases match). The sequence was collected from an adult who received the AZD1222 COVID-19 vaccine. The CDR3 region: CSVEDRELANVLTF. The DNA reads as follows: TGCAGCGTTGAAGATCGGGAGCTTGCCAACGTCCTGACTTTC.